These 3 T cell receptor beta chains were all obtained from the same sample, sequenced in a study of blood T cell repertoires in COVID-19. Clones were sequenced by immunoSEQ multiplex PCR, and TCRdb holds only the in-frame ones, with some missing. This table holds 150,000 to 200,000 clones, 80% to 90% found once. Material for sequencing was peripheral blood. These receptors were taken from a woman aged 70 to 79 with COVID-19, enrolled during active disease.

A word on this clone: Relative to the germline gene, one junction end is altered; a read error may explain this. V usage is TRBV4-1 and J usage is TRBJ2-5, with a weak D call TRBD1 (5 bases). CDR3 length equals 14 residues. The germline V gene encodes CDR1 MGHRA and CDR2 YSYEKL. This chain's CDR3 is CASTQETADETQYF. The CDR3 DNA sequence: TGCGCCAGCACCCAAGAGACAGCAGACGAGACCCAGTACTTC.

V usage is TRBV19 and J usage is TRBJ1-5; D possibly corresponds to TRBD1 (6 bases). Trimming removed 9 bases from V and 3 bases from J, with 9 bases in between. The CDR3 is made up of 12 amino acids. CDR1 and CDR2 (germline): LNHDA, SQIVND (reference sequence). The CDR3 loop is CASRDTNQPQHF. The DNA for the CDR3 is TGTGCCAGCCGGGACACCAATCAGCCCCAGCATTTT.

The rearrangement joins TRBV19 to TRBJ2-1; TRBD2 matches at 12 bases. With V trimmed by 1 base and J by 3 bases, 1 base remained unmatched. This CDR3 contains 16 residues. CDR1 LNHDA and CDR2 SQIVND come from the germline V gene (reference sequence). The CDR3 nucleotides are TGTGCCAGTAGTATAGGGACTAGCGGGATCTACAATGAGCAGTTCTTC. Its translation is CASSIGTSGIYNEQFF. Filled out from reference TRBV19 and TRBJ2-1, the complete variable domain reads DGGITQSPKYLFRKEGQNVTLSCEQNLNHDAMYWYRQDPGQGLRLIYYSQIVNDFQKGDIAEGYSVSREKKESFPLTVTSAQKNPTAFYLCASSIGTSGIYNEQFFGPGTRLTVL.